One and the same sample provided the 22 T cell receptor beta chains below, sequenced in a study of CD8 T cells in ankylosing spondylitis. One entry per CDR3 protein results from TCRdb running MiXCR on the 5' RACE reads. The sample holds about 96,000 distinct CDR3 sequences, 27% seen once. Input material: blood, either unsorted or a sorted T cell fraction (not recorded which). All receptors come from a male donor with ankylosing spondylitis or in good health (not recorded which).

The chain carries TRBV11-2 and TRBJ2-7; 8 positions match TRBD2. Per the germline V gene, CDR1 is SGHAT and CDR2 is FQNNGV. This CDR3 is built from 13 residues. V gave up 4 bases and J gave up 7 bases; unmatched junction bases: 6. The CDR3 sequence is CASSSGTSTEQYV. CDR3 in DNA: TGTGCCAGCAGCTCGGGGACTAGTACTGAGCAGTACGTC.

This rearrangement joins TRBV5-4 to TRBJ2-3, with D unresolved. The germline CDR1 and CDR2 sequences are SGHNT and YYREEE (reference sequence). Trimming removed 0 bases from V and 4 bases from J, with 9 bases in between. The CDR3 extends over 14 amino acids. The CDR3 loop reads CASSLVVGADTQYF. Written as DNA, the CDR3 is TGTGCCAGCAGCTTGGTTGTTGGTGCAGATACGCAGTATTTT.

This chain connects TRBV20-1 to TRBJ2-1; D may match TRBD1 or TRBD2 (5 bases each). CDR1 and CDR2 from the germline V gene are DFQATT and SNEGSKA (reference sequence). The CDR3 covers 13 residues. The V and J ends lost 5 bases and 4 bases respectively, with 12 bases between them. CDR3 sequence: CSAPHGAYNEQFF. The CDR3 DNA sequence: TGCAGTGCTCCTCACGGGGCTTACAATGAGCAGTTCTTC.

The sample holds many counts of this clonotype. The V call is TRBV12-3 or TRBV12-4, the J call TRBJ1-2; D is possibly TRBD1 (6 bases). Trimming cost V 5 bases and J 4 bases, with 11 bases left between them. The CDR3 totals 13 residues. CDR3 sequence (DNA): TGTGCCAGCAGTCCGGACAGAACCTATGGCTACACCTTC. It is translated as CASSPDRTYGYTF.

V and J are TRBV29-1 and TRBJ2-1; D not certain. This CDR3 has 13 residues. Germline CDR1 and CDR2: SQVTM and ANQGSEA. V was trimmed by 6 bases and J by 9 bases, leaving 18 bases between them. This chain's CDR3 is CSVKGWGGFEQFF. CDR3 nucleotide sequence: TGCAGCGTCAAAGGCTGGGGTGGGTTTGAGCAGTTCTTC.

A word on this clonotype: A much more abundant neighbour one base away suggests this may be a read error. The CDR3 here is CSVGVGVGNQPQHF. CDR3 coding DNA: TGCAGCGTTGGGGTTGGGGTCGGCAATCAGCCCCAGCATTTT. The chain links TRBV29-1 to TRBJ1-5; D gene unclear. V gave up 4 bases and J gave up 2 bases, with 12 bases separating them. The CDR3 contains 14 residues. Looked up from germline, CDR1 is SQVTM and CDR2 is ANQGSEA. Using reference TRBV29-1 and TRBJ1-5 for the parts outside the CDR3, the full variable domain is SAVISQKPSRDICQRGTSLTIQCQVDSQVTMMFWYRQQPGQSLTLIATANQGSEATYESGFVIDKFPISRPNLTFSTLTVSNMSPEDSSIYLCSVGVGVGNQPQHFGDGTRLSIL.

The V call is TRBV5-1, the J call TRBJ2-2, with 9 bases matching TRBD1. The CDR3 loop spans 13 amino acids. V shed 8 bases, J shed 3 bases, and the junction held 2 bases outside the gene matches. Germline V CDR1 and CDR2: SGHRS, YFSETQ. CDR3 amino acids: CASWTGDTGELFF. CDR3 nucleotides: TGCGCCAGTTGGACAGGGGACACCGGGGAGCTGTTTTTT. The entire variable domain, with the rest obtained from reference TRBV5-1 and TRBJ2-2, is as follows: KAGVTQTPRYLIKTRGQQVTLSCSPISGHRSVSWYQQTPGQGLQFLFEYFSETQRNKGNFPGRFSGRQFSNSRSEMNVSTLELGDSALYLCASWTGDTGELFFGEGSRLTVL.

This clonotype has just a few counts. V is TRBV7-2 and J is TRBJ1-4; tentative D call: TRBD1 (6 bases). The CDR3 loop spans 15 amino acids. Germline values: CDR1 SGHTA, CDR2 FQGNSA. V was trimmed by 1 base and J by 8 bases, leaving 14 bases between them. In nucleotides, the CDR3 is TGTGCCAGCAGCTTAGTCGACAGGCCCCAGGAAAAACTGTTTTTT. This gives the protein CASSLVDRPQEKLFF.

This clonotype was detected a few times. The gene calls are TRBV6-1 and TRBJ2-3; the D is unclear. The CDR3 consists of 12 residues. V was cut by 2 bases and J by 9 bases, with 9 bases left in between. Per germline, CDR1 MNHNS and CDR2 SASEGT. The CDR3: CASSEWGSTQYF. The CDR3 DNA reads as TGTGCCAGCAGTGAATGGGGTTCCACGCAGTATTTT.

The chain couples TRBV7-6 to TRBJ2-7; the D gene is possibly TRBD1 (5 bases). V shed 6 bases and J shed 5 bases, with 14 bases lying between them. The germline V gene encodes CDR1 SGHVS and CDR2 FNYEAQ. This CDR3 region has 13 residues. CDR3: CASREGAMNEQYF. The CDR3 DNA reads as TGTGCCAGCAGGGAAGGGGCCATGAACGAGCAGTACTTC.

V and J are TRBV25-1 and TRBJ2-1, with TRBD1 matching 8 bases. The germline V gene encodes CDR1 MGHDK and CDR2 SYGVNS. With V trimmed by 8 bases and J by 7 bases, 7 bases remained unmatched. CDR3 length: 13 amino acids. In DNA form, the CDR3 reads TGTGCCAGCGGACAGGGAATAGGGAATGAGCAGTTCTTC. Translating gives CASGQGIGNEQFF.

The V gene is TRBV24-1, the J gene TRBJ2-1; maybe TRBD1 (6 bases). The CDR3 is made up of 14 amino acids. V was cut by 8 bases and J by 4 bases, with 14 bases left in between. CDR1 and CDR2 (germline): KGHDR, SFDVKD. CDR3 sequence: CATIPGQGYNEQFF. The CDR3 DNA reads as TGTGCCACCATACCGGGCCAGGGGTACAATGAGCAGTTCTTC.

This chain uses TRBV12-3 or TRBV12-4 with TRBJ1-5, with D possibly matching TRBD1 (6 bases). This CDR3 comprises 16 residues. V gave up 4 bases and J gave up 0 bases, with 13 bases separating them. For the CDR3, the DNA is TGTGCCAGCAGTTCCGGACAGTCCCATAGCAATCAGCCCCAGCATTTT. Its protein product is CASSSGQSHSNQPQHF.

The J gene is TRBJ2-1, the V gene TRBV20-1; 10 nucleotides agree with TRBD2. V shed 6 bases, J shed 8 bases, and the junction held 13 bases outside the gene matches. The CDR3 is 15 residues long. The germline V gene encodes CDR1 DFQATT and CDR2 SNEGSKA (reference sequence). CDR3 in amino acids: CSAVLTAGGPDEQFF. The CDR3 nucleotides read TGCAGTGCAGTACTAACAGCGGGGGGGCCCGATGAGCAGTTCTTC.

This clonotype was seen a few times. The chain is built from TRBV20-1 and TRBJ2-5, with TRBD2 as a possible D gene (6 bases). The CDR3 sequence is 11 residues long. The germline gives CDR1 DFQATT, CDR2 SNEGSKA (reference sequence). V gave up 5 bases and J gave up 4 bases, with 8 bases separating them. CDR3 protein: CSAPGGETQYF. In DNA, the CDR3 is TGCAGTGCTCCCGGGGGAGAGACCCAGTACTTC.

This clonotype was recorded a few times. This chain links TRBV4-2 with TRBJ1-2; D gene ambiguous. This CDR3 has 15 amino acids. Trimming removed 0 bases at V and 4 bases at J, with 12 bases between. Germline CDR1 and CDR2: LGHNA and YNFKEQ. The CDR3 here is CASSQDHSRPYGYTF. In nucleotides, the CDR3 is TGTGCCAGCAGCCAAGACCACAGCAGACCCTATGGCTACACCTTC.

The rearrangement uses TRBV5-1 and TRBJ2-3; TRBD1 is a possible D gene (5 bases). Germline V lookup: CDR1 SGHRS, CDR2 YFSETQ. V lost 1 base and J lost 5, with 14 bases in between. CDR3 length equals 15 residues. The CDR3 nucleotides read TGCGCCAGCAGCTTGAGTGGCAGGGTGCAAGATACGCAGTATTTT. Translated: CASSLSGRVQDTQYF.

V usage is TRBV5-1 and J usage is TRBJ2-1, with 11 bases lining up with TRBD2. From germline, CDR1 is SGHRS and CDR2 YFSETQ. This CDR3 has 16 residues. The J segment lost 3 bases and the V segment lost 4 bases, leaving 6 bases of the junction unmatched. Here the CDR3 DNA reads TGCGCCAGCAGCCAAACTAGCGGGAGTGTCTACAATGAGCAGTTCTTC. It codes for CASSQTSGSVYNEQFF.

This clonotype was picked up a small number of times. The chain carries TRBV7-9 and TRBJ1-4, with 7 positions matching TRBD1. The germline V gene encodes CDR1 SEHNR and CDR2 FQNEAQ (reference sequence). The length of the CDR3 is 17 residues. V shed 3 bases and J 5 bases; nucleotides not matched to a gene: 12. CDR3 region: CASSFNTGVRLNEKLFF. CDR3 in DNA: TGTGCCAGCAGCTTCAACACAGGGGTTCGTTTAAATGAAAAACTGTTTTTT.

This clonotype was found a few times. V and J are TRBV28 and TRBJ2-7; TRBD2 might be the D (5 bases). The CDR3 has 13 residues. Germline assignment: CDR1 MDHEN and CDR2 SYDVKM. V was trimmed by 4 bases and J by 7 bases, leaving 14 bases between them. DNA of the CDR3: TGTGCCAGCAGTTCCGTAGGTTCGGGGGAGCAGTACGTC. This translates into CASSSVGSGEQYV.

This clonotype was seen a few times. V gene TRBV5-5 combines with J gene TRBJ1-1, with D possibly being TRBD1 (5 bases). From germline, CDR1 is SGHKS and CDR2 YYEKEE (reference sequence). V was trimmed by 4 bases and J by 3 bases, leaving 16 bases between them. This CDR3 has 15 amino acids. The CDR3, as DNA: TGTGCCAGCAGCACAGGACACCTGGGCGACACTGAAGCTTTCTTT. Encoded protein: CASSTGHLGDTEAFF.

This clonotype was detected a few times. As DNA, the CDR3 is TGTGCCATCAGTGAGCGCCTGGTCAGGGACAGGGTATTTGAAGCTTTCTTT. Translated: CAISERLVRDRVFEAFF. The chain couples TRBV10-3 to TRBJ1-1, with 9 bases fitting TRBD1. CDR1 and CDR2 (germline): ENHRY, SYGVKD. After removal of 2 bases from V and 7 bases from J, the junction contained 14 bases not matched to a gene. CDR3 length: 17 residues.